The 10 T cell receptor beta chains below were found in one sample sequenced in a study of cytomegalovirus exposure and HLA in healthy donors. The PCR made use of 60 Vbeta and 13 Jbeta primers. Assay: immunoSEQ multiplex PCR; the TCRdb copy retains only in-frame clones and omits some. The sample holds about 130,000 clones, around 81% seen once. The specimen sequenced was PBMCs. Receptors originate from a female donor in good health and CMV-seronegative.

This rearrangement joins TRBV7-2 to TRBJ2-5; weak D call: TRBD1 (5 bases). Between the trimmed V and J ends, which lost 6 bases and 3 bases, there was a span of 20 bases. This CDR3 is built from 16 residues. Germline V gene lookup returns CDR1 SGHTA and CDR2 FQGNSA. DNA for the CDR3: TGTGCCAGCAGACCCTCCCTCAGGGATGGGGAAGAGACCCAGTACTTC. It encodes CASRPSLRDGEETQYF.

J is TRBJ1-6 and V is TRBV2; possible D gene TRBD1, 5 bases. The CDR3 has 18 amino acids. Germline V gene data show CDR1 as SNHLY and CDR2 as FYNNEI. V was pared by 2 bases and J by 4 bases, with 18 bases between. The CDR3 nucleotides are TGTGCCAGCAGTGAACCGGAGTCGGCGCGGACATATAATTCACCCCTCCACTTT. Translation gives CASSEPESARTYNSPLHF. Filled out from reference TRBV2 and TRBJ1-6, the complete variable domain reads EPEVTQTPSHQVTQMGQEVILRCVPISNHLYFYWYRQILGQKVEFLVSFYNNEISEKSEIFDDQFSVERPDGSNFTLKIRSTKLEDSAMYFCASSEPESARTYNSPLHFGNGTRLTVT.

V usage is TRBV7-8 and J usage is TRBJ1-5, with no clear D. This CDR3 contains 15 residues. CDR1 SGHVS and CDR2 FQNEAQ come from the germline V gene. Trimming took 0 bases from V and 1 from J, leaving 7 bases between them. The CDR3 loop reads CASSLAPGSNQPQHF. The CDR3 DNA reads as TGTGCCAGCAGCTTAGCCCCGGGAAGCAATCAGCCCCAGCATTTT. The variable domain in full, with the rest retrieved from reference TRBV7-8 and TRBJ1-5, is GAGVSQSPRYKVAKRGQDVALRCDPISGHVSLFWYQQALGQGPEFLTYFQNEAQLDKSGLPSDRFFAERPEGSVSTLKIQRTQQEDSAVYLCASSLAPGSNQPQHFGDGTRLSIL.

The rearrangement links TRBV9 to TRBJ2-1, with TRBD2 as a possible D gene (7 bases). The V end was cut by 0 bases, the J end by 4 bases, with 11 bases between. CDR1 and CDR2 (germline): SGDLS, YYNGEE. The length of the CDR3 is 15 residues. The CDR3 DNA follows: TGTGCCAGCAGCGTAGTCGGGGGGCCATACAATGAGCAGTTCTTC. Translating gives CASSVVGGPYNEQFF.

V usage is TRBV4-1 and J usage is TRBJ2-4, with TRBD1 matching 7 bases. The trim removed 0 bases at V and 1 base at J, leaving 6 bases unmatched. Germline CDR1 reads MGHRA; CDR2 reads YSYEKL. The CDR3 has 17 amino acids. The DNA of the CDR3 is TGCGCCAGCAGCCAAGATCCCCCGACAGGGGCCAAAAACATTCAGTACTTC. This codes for CASSQDPPTGAKNIQYF.

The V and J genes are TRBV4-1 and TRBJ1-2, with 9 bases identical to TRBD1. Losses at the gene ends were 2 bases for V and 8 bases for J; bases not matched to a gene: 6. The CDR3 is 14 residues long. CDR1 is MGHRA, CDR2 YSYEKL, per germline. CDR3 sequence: CASSQLQGAGGYTF. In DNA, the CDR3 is TGCGCCAGCAGCCAATTACAGGGGGCGGGCGGCTACACCTTC.

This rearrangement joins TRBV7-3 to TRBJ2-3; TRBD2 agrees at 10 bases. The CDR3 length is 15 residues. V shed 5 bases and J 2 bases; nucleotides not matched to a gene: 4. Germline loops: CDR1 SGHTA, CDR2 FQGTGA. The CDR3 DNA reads TGTGCCAGCAGCGTTACTAGCGGGGACACAGATACGCAGTATTTT. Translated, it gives CASSVTSGDTDTQYF.

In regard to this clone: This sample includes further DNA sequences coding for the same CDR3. This chain's CDR3 is CASSLASGEETQYF. CDR3 nucleotide sequence: TGCGCCAGCAGCTTGGCTAGCGGGGAAGAGACCCAGTACTTC. The genes are TRBV5-1 and TRBJ2-5; 9 bases fit TRBD2. This CDR3 spans 14 amino acids. V gave up 0 bases and J gave up 3 bases; unmatched junction bases: 0. Germline CDR1 and CDR2: SGHRS and YFSETQ.

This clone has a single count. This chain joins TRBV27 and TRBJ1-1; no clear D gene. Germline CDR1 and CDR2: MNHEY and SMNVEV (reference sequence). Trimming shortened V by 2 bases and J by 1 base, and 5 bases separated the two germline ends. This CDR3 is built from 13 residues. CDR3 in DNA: TGTGCCAGCAGTTTAGAGGGGAACACTGAAGCTTTCTTT. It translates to CASSLEGNTEAFF.

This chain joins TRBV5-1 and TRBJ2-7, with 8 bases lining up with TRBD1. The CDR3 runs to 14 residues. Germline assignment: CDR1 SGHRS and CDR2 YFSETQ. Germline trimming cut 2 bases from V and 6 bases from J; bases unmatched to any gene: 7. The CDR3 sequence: CASSFWDRSAEQYF. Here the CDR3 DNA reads TGCGCCAGCAGCTTCTGGGACAGGTCCGCCGAGCAGTACTTC. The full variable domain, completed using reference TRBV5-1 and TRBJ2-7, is KAGVTQTPRYLIKTRGQQVTLSCSPISGHRSVSWYQQTPGQGLQFLFEYFSETQRNKGNFPGRFSGRQFSNSRSEMNVSTLELGDSALYLCASSFWDRSAEQYFGPGTRLTVT.